The TCR beta chain described here comes from a study of T-cell reconstitution after alpha-beta-depleted transplantation in children. Findings and limits, study-wide: Counts and diversity of T cells one year after transplant came mostly from newly produced T cells.

V lost 6 bases to trimming and J lost 0 bases, with 17 bases between them. The CDR3 contains 16 residues. The germline gives CDR1 SGHVS, CDR2 FQNEAQ. This sample's TCRbeta library carried unique molecular identifier barcodes. TCRdb independently ran MiXCR on the PCR reads; one entry per CDR3 protein. The sample lists some 290,000 distinct CDR3 sequences, around 20% occurring once. A remark on this clonotype: Antigen specificity is unknown.

This material consisted of PBMCs, mostly from graft donor cells, taken 180 days after TCRalphabeta/CD19-depleted stem cell transplant. The V gene is TRBV7-8, the J gene TRBJ1-1; D possibly corresponds to TRBD1 (5 bases). The source is a male patient between 10 and 17 years old who had a stem cell transplant for acute lymphoblastic leukemia, so the T cells may come from the graft donor. The CDR3 nucleotides read TGTGCCAGCAGTACCGAACAGGTGACCCTGAACACTGAAGCTTTCTTT. Protein: CASSTEQVTLNTEAFF. The full variable domain, completed using reference TRBV7-8 and TRBJ1-1, is GAGVSQSPRYKVAKRGQDVALRCDPISGHVSLFWYQQALGQGPEFLTYFQNEAQLDKSGLPSDRFFAERPEGSVSTLKIQRTQQEDSAVYLCASSTEQVTLNTEAFFGQGTRLTVV.